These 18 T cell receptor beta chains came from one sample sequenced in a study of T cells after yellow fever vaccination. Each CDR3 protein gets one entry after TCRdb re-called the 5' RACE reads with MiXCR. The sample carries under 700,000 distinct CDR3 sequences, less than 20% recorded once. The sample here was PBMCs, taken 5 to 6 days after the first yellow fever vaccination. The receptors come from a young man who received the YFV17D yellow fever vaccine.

The CDR3 DNA sequence: TGCAGTGCAACTCCGGACAGGGCTGTCTACACCTTC. Translating gives CSATPDRAVYTF. The chain uses TRBV20-1 and TRBJ1-2, with 8 bases aligning to TRBD1. This CDR3 has 12 residues. Germline assignment: CDR1 DFQATT and CDR2 SNEGSKA (reference sequence). Unmatched junction bases numbered 10, after V lost 6 bases and J lost 10 bases.

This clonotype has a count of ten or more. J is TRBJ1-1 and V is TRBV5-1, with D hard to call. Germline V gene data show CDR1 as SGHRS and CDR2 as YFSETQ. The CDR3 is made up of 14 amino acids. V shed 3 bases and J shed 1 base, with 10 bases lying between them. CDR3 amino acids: CASSSSTGNTEAFF. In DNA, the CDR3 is TGCGCCAGCAGCTCTTCTACGGGGAACACTGAAGCTTTCTTT.

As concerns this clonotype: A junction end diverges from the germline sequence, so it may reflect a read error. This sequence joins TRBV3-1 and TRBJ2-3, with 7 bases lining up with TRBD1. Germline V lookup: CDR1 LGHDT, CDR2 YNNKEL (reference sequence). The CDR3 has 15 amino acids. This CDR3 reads CACSHHRGEADTQYF. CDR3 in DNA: TGTGCCTGCAGCCACCACAGGGGAGAAGCGGATACGCAGTATTTT.

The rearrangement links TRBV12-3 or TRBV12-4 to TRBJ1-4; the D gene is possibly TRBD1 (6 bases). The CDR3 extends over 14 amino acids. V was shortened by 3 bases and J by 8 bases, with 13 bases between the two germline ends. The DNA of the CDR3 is TGTGCCAGCAGTTTCCGGGGAGGGGGGGAAAAACTGTTTTTT. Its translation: CASSFRGGGEKLFF.

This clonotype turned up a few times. In DNA form, the CDR3 reads TGTGCCAGCAGCCAAGATGCACAGTCTTTCACAGATACGCAGTATTTT. This sequence encodes CASSQDAQSFTDTQYF. The gene calls are TRBV4-2 and TRBJ2-3; D remains unclear. The germline gives CDR1 LGHNA, CDR2 YNFKEQ. V lost 0 bases, J lost 2 bases, and 12 bases lay in between. The CDR3 has 16 amino acids.

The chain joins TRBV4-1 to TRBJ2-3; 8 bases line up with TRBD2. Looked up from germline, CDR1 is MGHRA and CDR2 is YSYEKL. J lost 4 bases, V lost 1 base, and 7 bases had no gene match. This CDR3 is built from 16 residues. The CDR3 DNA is TGCGCCAGCAGCCAAGGTGGGGGACTAGGATCAGATACGCAGTATTTT. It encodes CASSQGGGLGSDTQYF.

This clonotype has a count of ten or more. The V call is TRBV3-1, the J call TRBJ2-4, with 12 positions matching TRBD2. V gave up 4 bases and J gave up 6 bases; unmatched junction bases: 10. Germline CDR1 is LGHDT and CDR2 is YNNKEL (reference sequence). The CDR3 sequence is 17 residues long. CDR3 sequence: CASSRDGLAGRGNIQYF. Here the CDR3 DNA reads TGTGCCAGCAGCCGAGATGGACTAGCGGGGAGGGGAAACATTCAGTACTTC.

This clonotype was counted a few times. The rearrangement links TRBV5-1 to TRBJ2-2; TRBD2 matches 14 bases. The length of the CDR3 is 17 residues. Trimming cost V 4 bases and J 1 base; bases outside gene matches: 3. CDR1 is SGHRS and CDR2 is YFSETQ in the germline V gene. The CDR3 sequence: CASSAGLAGENTGELFF. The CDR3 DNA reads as TGCGCCAGCAGCGCGGGACTAGCGGGGGAGAACACCGGGGAGCTGTTTTTT.

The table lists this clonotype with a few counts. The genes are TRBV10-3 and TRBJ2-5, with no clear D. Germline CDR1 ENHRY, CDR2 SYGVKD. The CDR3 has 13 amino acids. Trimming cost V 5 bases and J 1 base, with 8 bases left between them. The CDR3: CAISRSIQETQYF. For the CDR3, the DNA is TGTGCCATCAGTCGATCAATCCAAGAGACCCAGTACTTC.

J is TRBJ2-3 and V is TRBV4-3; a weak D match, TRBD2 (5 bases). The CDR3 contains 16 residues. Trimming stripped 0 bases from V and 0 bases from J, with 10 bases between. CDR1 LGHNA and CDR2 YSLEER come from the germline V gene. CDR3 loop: CASSQDRAGSTDTQYF. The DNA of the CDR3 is TGCGCCAGCAGCCAAGATCGCGCGGGTAGCACAGATACGCAGTATTTT.

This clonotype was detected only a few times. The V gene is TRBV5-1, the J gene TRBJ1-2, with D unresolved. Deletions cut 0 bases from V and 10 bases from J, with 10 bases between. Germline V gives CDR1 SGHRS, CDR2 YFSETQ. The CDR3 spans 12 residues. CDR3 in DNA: TGCGCCAGCAGCTTGGAGGGCCCGCCCTACACCTTC. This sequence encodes CASSLEGPPYTF.

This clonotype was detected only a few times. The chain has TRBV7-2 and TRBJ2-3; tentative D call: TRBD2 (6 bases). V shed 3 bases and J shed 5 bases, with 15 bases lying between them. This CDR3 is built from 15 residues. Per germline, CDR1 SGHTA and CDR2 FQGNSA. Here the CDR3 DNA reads TGTGCCAGCAGCTTGTCCCTCGGGGGTGGAGATACGCAGTATTTT. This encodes CASSLSLGGGDTQYF.

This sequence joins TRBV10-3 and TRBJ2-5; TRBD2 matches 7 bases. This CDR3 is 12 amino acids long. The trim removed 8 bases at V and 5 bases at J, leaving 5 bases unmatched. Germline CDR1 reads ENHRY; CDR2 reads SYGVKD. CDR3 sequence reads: CAIGDGRETQYF. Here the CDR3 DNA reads TGTGCCATCGGGGACGGGAGGGAGACCCAGTACTTC.

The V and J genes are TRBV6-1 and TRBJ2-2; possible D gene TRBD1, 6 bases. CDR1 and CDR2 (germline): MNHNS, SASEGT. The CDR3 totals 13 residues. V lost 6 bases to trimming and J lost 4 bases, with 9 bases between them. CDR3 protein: CASRQGITGELFF. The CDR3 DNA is TGTGCCAGCAGGCAGGGGATCACCGGGGAGCTGTTTTTT.

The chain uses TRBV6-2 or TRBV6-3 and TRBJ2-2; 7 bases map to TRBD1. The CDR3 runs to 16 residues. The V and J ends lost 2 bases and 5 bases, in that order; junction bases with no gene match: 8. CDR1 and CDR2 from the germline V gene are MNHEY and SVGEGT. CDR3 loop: CASSYGSGTATGELFF. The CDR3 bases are TGTGCCAGCAGTTACGGATCCGGGACAGCTACCGGGGAGCTGTTTTTT.

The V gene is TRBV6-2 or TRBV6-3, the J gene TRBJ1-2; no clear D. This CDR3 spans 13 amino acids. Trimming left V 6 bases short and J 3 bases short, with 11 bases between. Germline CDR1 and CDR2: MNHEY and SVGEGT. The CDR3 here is CASSEDGYYGYTF. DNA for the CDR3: TGTGCCAGCAGCGAGGACGGCTACTATGGCTACACCTTC.

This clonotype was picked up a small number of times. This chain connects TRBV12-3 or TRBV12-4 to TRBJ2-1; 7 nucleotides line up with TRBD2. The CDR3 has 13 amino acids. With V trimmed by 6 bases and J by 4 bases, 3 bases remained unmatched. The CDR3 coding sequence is TGTGCCAGCAGGCCTAGCGGTTACAATGAGCAGTTCTTC. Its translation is CASRPSGYNEQFF.

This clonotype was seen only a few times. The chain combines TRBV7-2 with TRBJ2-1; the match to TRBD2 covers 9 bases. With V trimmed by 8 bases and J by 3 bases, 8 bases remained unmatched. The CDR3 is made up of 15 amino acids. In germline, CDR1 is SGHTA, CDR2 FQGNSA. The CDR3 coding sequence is TGTGCCAGCCACACGACTAGCGGTTTCTACAATGAGCAGTTCTTC. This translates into CASHTTSGFYNEQFF.